This T cell receptor beta chain appears in the sequencing data of a study of T cells after yellow fever vaccination. Overall study context: With SMART-Seq v4 Ultra Low Input, the fractions containing low cell numbers were prepared. Study findings and constraints: The appearance of a small share of clonotypes in both CD4 and CD8 compartments was observed. A faster peak, day 5 versus 15, was reached by the weaker secondary response.

To note about this clonotype: Its antigen is undetermined.

Conversion of TCR transcripts into cDNA relied on 5'RACE template switching, which added a universal primer site and UMIs. TCRdb reanalysed the 5' RACE reads using MiXCR and keeps one entry per CDR3 protein. Of about 240,000 distinct CDR3 sequences listed, roughly 4% are singletons. The sample was PBMCs, taken 15 days after the yellow fever booster vaccination. This clonotype was obtained from a man aged 18-30 years who received the YFV17D yellow fever vaccine.

The CDR3 coding sequence is TGTGCCAGCACTCCCGACAGGTTCTATAATTCACCCCTCCACTTT. As protein: CASTPDRFYNSPLHF. The chain couples TRBV12-3 or TRBV12-4 to TRBJ1-6; D perhaps matches TRBD1 (6 bases). This CDR3 has 15 amino acids. Trimming removed 7 bases from V and 3 bases from J, with 13 bases in between.